This T cell receptor beta chain was found in a study of vaccination and CD4 T cells after COVID-19. Study-wide background: For post-vaccine samples, collection took place a median about 65 days after dose two, ranging from 14 to 241. Each control culture was treated with a CEFX pool, an HIV-1 Nef pool, or no peptide.

As for this clonotype: No antigen is known for it.

The V gene's germline CDR1 is MDHEN and CDR2 SYDVKM. The length of the CDR3 is 13 residues. Trimming took 6 bases from V and 9 from J, leaving 15 bases between them. The treatment was: roughly ten-day PBMC culture with coronavirus spike peptide pools or control peptides (ViraFEST assay). Cultured CD4+ T-cell DNA underwent Oncomine TCR Beta short-read sequencing. In this case, cultured CD4+ T cells provided the extracted genomic DNA. TCRdb passed the PCR reads through MiXCR, listing each CDR3 protein once. The sample holds under 9,500 distinct CDR3 sequences, about 73% seen once. Sequenced: CD4+ T cells from blood, cultured in vitro. This TCR was recovered from a human donor who had recovered from COVID-19. The chain couples TRBV28 to TRBJ2-1; TRBD1 is a possible D gene (5 bases). The CDR3 sequence is CASRLRQGSEQFF. CDR3 sequence (DNA): TGTGCCAGCAGATTACGCCAGGGTAGTGAGCAGTTCTTC.